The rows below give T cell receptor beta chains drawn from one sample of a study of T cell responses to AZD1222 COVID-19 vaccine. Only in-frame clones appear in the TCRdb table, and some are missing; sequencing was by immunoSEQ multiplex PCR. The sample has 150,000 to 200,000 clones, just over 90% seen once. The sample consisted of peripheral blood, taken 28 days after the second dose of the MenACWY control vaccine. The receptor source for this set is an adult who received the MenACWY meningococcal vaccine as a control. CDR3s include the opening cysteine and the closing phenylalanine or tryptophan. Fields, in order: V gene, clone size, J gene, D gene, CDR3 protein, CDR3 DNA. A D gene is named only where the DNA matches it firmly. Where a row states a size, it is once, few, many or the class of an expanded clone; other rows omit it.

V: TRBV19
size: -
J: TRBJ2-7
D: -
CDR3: CASSIPGAYEQYF
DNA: TGTGCCAGTAGTATACCAGGGGCCTACGAGCAGTACTTC

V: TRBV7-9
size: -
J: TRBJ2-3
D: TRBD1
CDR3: CASRWDSWSSDTQYF
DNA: TGTGCCAGCAGGTGGGACAGTTGGAGCTCCGATACGCAGTATTTT

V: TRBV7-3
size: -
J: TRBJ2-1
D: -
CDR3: CASSLANSNNEQFF
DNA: TGTGCCAGCAGCCTCGCCAACTCAAACAATGAGCAGTTCTTC

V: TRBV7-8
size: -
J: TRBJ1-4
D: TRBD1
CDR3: CASRQGQGSEKLFF
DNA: TGTGCCAGCAGACAGGGACAGGGTAGTGAAAAACTGTTTTTT

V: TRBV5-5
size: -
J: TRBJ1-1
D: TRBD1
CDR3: CASSYGQGAAEAFF
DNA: TGTGCCAGCAGCTATGGACAGGGGGCCGCTGAAGCTTTCTTT

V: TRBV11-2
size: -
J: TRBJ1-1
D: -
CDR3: CASTPGRSPTEAFF
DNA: TGTGCCAGCACCCCGGGGCGGAGCCCCACTGAAGCTTTCTTT

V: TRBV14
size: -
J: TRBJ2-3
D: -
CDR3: CASSQGRGVGTDTQYF
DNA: TGTGCCAGCAGCCAGGGTCGCGGGGTCGGCACAGATACGCAGTATTTT

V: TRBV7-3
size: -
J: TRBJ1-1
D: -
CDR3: CASSTGGGNTEAFF
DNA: TGTGCCAGCAGCACCGGGGGTGGGAACACTGAAGCTTTCTTT

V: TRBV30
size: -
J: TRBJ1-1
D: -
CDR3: CAWTGTEGGLNTEAFF
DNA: TGTGCCTGGACAGGGACCGAAGGAGGGCTGAACACTGAAGCTTTCTTT

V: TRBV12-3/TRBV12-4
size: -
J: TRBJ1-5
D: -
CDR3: CASSSSLNQPQHF
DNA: TGTGCCAGCAGTTCATCACTTAATCAGCCCCAGCATTTT

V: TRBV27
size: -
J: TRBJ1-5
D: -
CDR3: CAVRVRGWFSIGNQPQHF
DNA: TGTGCCGTCAGGGTCCGTGGGTGGTTTAGTATCGGCAATCAGCCCCAGCATTTT

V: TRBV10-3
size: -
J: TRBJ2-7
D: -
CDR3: CAISESKASQQYF
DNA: TGTGCCATCAGTGAGTCGAAGGCTAGCCAGCAGTACTTC

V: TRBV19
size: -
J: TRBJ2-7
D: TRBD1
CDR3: CASSAGQGNSYEQYF
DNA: TGTGCCAGTAGTGCGGGACAGGGTAACTCCTACGAGCAGTACTTC

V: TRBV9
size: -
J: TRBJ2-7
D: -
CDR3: CASSVAAGTYEQYF
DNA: TGTGCCAGCAGCGTAGCGGCAGGTACCTACGAGCAGTACTTC

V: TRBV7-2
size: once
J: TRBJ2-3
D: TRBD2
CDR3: CASRATSGRIADTQYF
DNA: TGTGCCAGCCGGGCGACTAGCGGGAGAATCGCAGATACGCAGTATTTT

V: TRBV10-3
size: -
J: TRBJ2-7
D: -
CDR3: CAIGTWQYEQYF
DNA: TGTGCCATCGGGACATGGCAATACGAGCAGTACTTC

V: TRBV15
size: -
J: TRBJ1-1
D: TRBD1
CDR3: CATSRDRSYPGPGTVNTEAFF
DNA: TGTGCCACCAGCAGAGATAGGTCGTACCCGGGGCCCGGGACAGTGAACACTGAAGCTTTCTTT

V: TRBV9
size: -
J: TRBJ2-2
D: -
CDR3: CASSVDIGATGELFF
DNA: TGTGCCAGCAGCGTAGACATAGGGGCCACCGGGGAGCTGTTTTTT

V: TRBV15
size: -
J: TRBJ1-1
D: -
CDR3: CATSRGRGGGGTEAFF
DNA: TGTGCCACCAGCAGAGGGCGGGGAGGAGGAGGCACTGAAGCTTTCTTT

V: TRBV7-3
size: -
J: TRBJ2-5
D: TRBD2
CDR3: CASSSTGGRKYF
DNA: TGTGCCAGCAGCTCCACGGGGGGGCGAAAGTACTTC

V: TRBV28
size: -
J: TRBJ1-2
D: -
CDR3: CASRSGEYGYTF
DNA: TGTGCCAGCAGGTCAGGGGAATATGGCTACACCTTC

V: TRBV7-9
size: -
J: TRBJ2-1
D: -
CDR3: CASSRDLNEQFF
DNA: TGTGCCAGCAGCCGGGACCTTAATGAGCAGTTCTTC

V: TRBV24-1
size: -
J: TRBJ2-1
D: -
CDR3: CATVGGPSYNEQFF
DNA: TGTGCCACCGTGGGAGGACCTTCCTACAATGAGCAGTTCTTC

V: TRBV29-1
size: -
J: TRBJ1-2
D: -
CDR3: CSGYVQGSHGYTF
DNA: TGCAGCGGCTATGTGCAGGGAAGCCATGGCTACACCTTC

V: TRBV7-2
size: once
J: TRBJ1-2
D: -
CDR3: CASSHRGRRQTYGYTF
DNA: TGTGCCAGCAGCCATCGGGGGAGACGACAGACCTATGGCTACACCTTC

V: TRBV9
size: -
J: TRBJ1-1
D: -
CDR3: CASSVEPGNTEAFF
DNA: TGTGCCAGCAGCGTAGAACCGGGGAACACTGAAGCTTTCTTT

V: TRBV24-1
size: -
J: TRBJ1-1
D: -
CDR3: CATSDSGGVGTEAFF
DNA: TGTGCCACCAGTGATTCGGGGGGCGTCGGCACTGAAGCTTTCTTT

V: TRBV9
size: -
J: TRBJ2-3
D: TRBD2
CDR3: CASSVAPTAGGSNTQYF
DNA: TGTGCCAGCAGCGTAGCTCCCACAGCGGGAGGTTCTAATACGCAGTATTTT

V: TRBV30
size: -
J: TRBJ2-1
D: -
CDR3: CAWSADRQAGDEQFF
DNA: TGTGCCTGGAGCGCTGATCGACAGGCTGGGGATGAGCAGTTCTTC

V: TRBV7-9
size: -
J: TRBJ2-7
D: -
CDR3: CASSLATLPVYEQYF
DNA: TGTGCCAGCAGCTTAGCTACCCTACCCGTCTACGAGCAGTACTTC

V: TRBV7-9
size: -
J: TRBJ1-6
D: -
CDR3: CASSLMGEGSPLHF
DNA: TGTGCCAGCAGCTTAATGGGGGAAGGTTCACCCCTCCACTTT